Listed here are 17 T cell receptor beta chains from one sample, sequenced in a study of CD8+ T cells in alopecia areata. Treatment denoted: oral pan-JAK inhibitor, 5-10 mg twice daily. RNA was isolated and reverse transcribed to cDNA, the sequencing template. The assay was immunoSEQ multiplex PCR, and TCRdb's table has in-frame clones only and misses some. This table holds roughly 200,000 clones, less than 50% found once. Specimen: CD4+ T cells sorted from blood, collected between weeks 36 and 40, from a patient treated with tofacitinib. The receptor source for this set is a human donor with alopecia areata.

The chain links TRBV11-2 to TRBJ2-4; no clear D. The CDR3 loop spans 14 amino acids. Trimming cost V 2 bases and J 3 bases, with 8 bases left between them. CDR1 is SGHAT and CDR2 is FQNNGV in the germline V gene. The CDR3 region has the DNA TGTGCCAGCAGCTTAATCGGAATCAAAAACATTCAGTACTTC. It yields the protein CASSLIGIKNIQYF.

The chain uses TRBV5-1 and TRBJ2-3; D ambiguous. Trimming stripped 3 bases from V and 2 bases from J, with 10 bases between. The CDR3 contains 14 residues. Looked up from germline, CDR1 is SGHRS and CDR2 is YFSETQ. As DNA, the CDR3 is TGCGCCAGCAGCTCCTGGGAAACCACAGATACGCAGTATTTT. It translates to CASSSWETTDTQYF.

The chain is built from TRBV30 and TRBJ2-7; D might be TRBD2 (6 bases). This CDR3 has 13 amino acids. Germline-derived CDR1 and CDR2 are GTSNPN and SVGIG (reference sequence). V lost 6 bases and J lost 0, with 12 bases in between. The CDR3 region is CACSREYSYEQYF. CDR3 nucleotides: TGTGCCTGTTCGCGGGAATACTCCTACGAGCAGTACTTC.

The chain has TRBV30 and TRBJ2-7; 7 bases are a match to TRBD2. Germline-derived CDR1 and CDR2 are GTSNPN and SVGIG (reference sequence). The CDR3 totals 12 residues. The junction had 1 base not matched to a gene; V was cut back by 2 bases and J by 3 bases. The CDR3 DNA follows: TGTGCCTGGAGTCGGGACTACTACGAGCAGTACTTC. Encoded protein: CAWSRDYYEQYF.

This clone was seen a handful of times. This chain uses TRBV29-1 with TRBJ2-7, with TRBD2 matching over 7 bases. Germline V lookup: CDR1 SQVTM, CDR2 ANQGSEA. Trimming cost V 6 bases and J 2 bases; bases outside gene matches: 10. The CDR3 is 14 residues long. The CDR3 loop reads CSVTRGVGAYEQYF. CDR3 sequence (DNA): TGCAGCGTCACCCGGGGGGTGGGAGCCTACGAGCAGTACTTC.

The rearrangement uses TRBV29-1 and TRBJ1-2; D ambiguous. V was cut by 6 bases and J by 4 bases, with 9 bases left in between. Germline V lookup: CDR1 SQVTM, CDR2 ANQGSEA. CDR3 size: 11 residues. CDR3 bases: TGCAGCGTAACGATGGGCTATGGCTACACCTTC. It translates to CSVTMGYGYTF.

V gene TRBV30 combines with J gene TRBJ2-1, with 13 nucleotides matching TRBD2. Unmatched junction bases numbered 5, after V lost 6 bases and J lost 6 bases. The CDR3 consists of 14 residues. CDR1 and CDR2 from the germline V gene are GTSNPN and SVGIG (reference sequence). CDR3 in amino acids: CACGTSGMGNEQFF. The CDR3 bases are TGTGCCTGCGGGACTAGCGGGATGGGCAATGAGCAGTTCTTC.

This rearrangement joins TRBV7-2 to TRBJ1-1, with D perhaps TRBD1 (5 bases). The germline gives CDR1 SGHTA, CDR2 FQGNSA. V shed 5 bases and J shed 3 bases, with 13 bases lying between them. The CDR3 length is 14 residues. The CDR3 loop reads CASSPSGVDTEAFF. CDR3 nucleotides: TGTGCCAGCAGCCCATCGGGGGTAGACACTGAAGCTTTCTTT.

A few counts support this clone. V usage is TRBV19 and J usage is TRBJ2-7, with D unresolved. V was pared by 8 bases and J by 0 bases, with 11 bases between. CDR1 LNHDA and CDR2 SQIVND come from the germline V gene (reference sequence). CDR3 length equals 13 residues. DNA of the CDR3: TGTGCCAGTTCGACTTTTCCCTCCTACGAGCAGTACTTC. Residues: CASSTFPSYEQYF.

This clone appeared a few times. The chain joins TRBV7-3 to TRBJ1-5; D remains unclear. Trimming shortened V by 11 bases and J by 0 bases, and 11 bases separated the two germline ends. Germline CDR1 is SGHTA and CDR2 is FQGTGA. The CDR3 consists of 13 residues. The chain's CDR3 is CAPGNYSNQPQHF. The DNA of the CDR3 is TGTGCCCCCGGGAATTATAGCAATCAGCCCCAGCATTTT.

This sequence joins TRBV18 and TRBJ2-2; weak D call: TRBD2 (5 bases). Germline V gene lookup returns CDR1 KGHSH and CDR2 LQKENI. The CDR3 runs 15 residues. V shed 1 base and J shed 4 bases, with 10 bases lying between them. The CDR3 sequence: CASSPQGRGTGELFF. The CDR3 bases are TGTGCCAGCTCACCACAAGGACGGGGCACCGGGGAGCTGTTTTTT.

The V and J genes are TRBV20-1 and TRBJ1-2; no clear D gene. The germline gives CDR1 DFQATT, CDR2 SNEGSKA (reference sequence). This CDR3 spans 11 amino acids. V dropped 0 bases and J dropped 7 bases, with 6 bases sitting between them. CDR3 sequence: CSARDRFGYTF. CDR3 coding DNA: TGCAGTGCTAGAGATAGGTTTGGCTACACCTTC.

This rearrangement joins TRBV5-1 to TRBJ1-1; D unclear. The CDR3 runs 13 residues. The V end was cut by 0 bases, the J end by 8 bases, with 11 bases between. Germline V gene lookup returns CDR1 SGHRS and CDR2 YFSETQ. CDR3 sequence (DNA): TGCGCCAGCAGCTTGGTCCAGGTGGGAGAAGCTTTCTTT. This sequence encodes CASSLVQVGEAFF.

This clone was recorded a few times. The chain uses TRBV28 and TRBJ2-3; 7 positions agree with TRBD2. Trimming at V came to 6 bases and at J to 0 bases, leaving 3 bases not matched to a gene. Germline CDR1 is MDHEN and CDR2 is SYDVKM. The CDR3 has 14 residues. CDR3 residues: CASRQAGSTDTQYF. CDR3 nucleotide sequence: TGTGCCAGCAGGCAAGCGGGAAGCACAGATACGCAGTATTTT.

This chain connects TRBV18 to TRBJ2-7; TRBD1 or TRBD2 may be the D gene (5 bases each). The germline gives CDR1 KGHSH, CDR2 LQKENI. The CDR3 has 14 residues. V dropped 6 bases and J dropped 4 bases, with 16 bases sitting between them. The CDR3 reads CASSPGTARYEQYF. The CDR3 nucleotides read TGTGCCAGCTCCCCCGGGACGGCCAGGTACGAGCAGTACTTC.

This chain connects TRBV19 to TRBJ1-5, with 10 bases fitting TRBD1. Germline values: CDR1 LNHDA, CDR2 SQIVND (reference sequence). This CDR3 is 17 amino acids long. Trimming cost V 7 bases and J 7 bases; bases outside gene matches: 16. Here the CDR3 reads CASTLIPGQGMRQPQHF. The CDR3 DNA reads as TGTGCCAGTACTCTTATCCCGGGACAGGGGATGAGACAGCCCCAGCATTTT. Using reference TRBV19 and TRBJ1-5 for the parts outside the CDR3, the full variable domain is DGGITQSPKYLFRKEGQNVTLSCEQNLNHDAMYWYRQDPGQGLRLIYYSQIVNDFQKGDIAEGYSVSREKKESFPLTVTSAQKNPTAFYLCASTLIPGQGMRQPQHFGDGTRLSIL.

The chain uses TRBV7-2 and TRBJ2-7; D ambiguous. Germline CDR1 SGHTA, CDR2 FQGNSA. The germline V and J ends were trimmed by 5 bases and 5 bases, with 16 bases remaining between them. This CDR3 comprises 14 residues. CDR3 amino acids: CASSPRTRRDEQYF. The CDR3 coding sequence is TGTGCCAGCAGCCCCCGGACCCGGCGCGACGAGCAGTACTTC.